Presented here are 13 T cell receptor beta chains from one specimen sequenced in a study of cytomegalovirus exposure and HLA in healthy donors. The PCR made use of 60 Vbeta and 13 Jbeta primers. Data came from immunoSEQ multiplex PCR; TCRdb stores just in-frame clones and leaves some out. This sample has some 97,000 clones, with 75% found just once. Sequenced material: PBMCs. Source of these receptors: a woman aged 18-29 years in good health and CMV-seropositive.

The rearrangement joins TRBV2 to TRBJ2-3; D not certain. The germline gives CDR1 SNHLY, CDR2 FYNNEI. The V and J ends lost 8 bases and 6 bases respectively, with 6 bases between them. This CDR3 has 10 residues. CDR3 residues: CASEEDTQYF. In nucleotides, the CDR3 is TGTGCCAGCGAAGAGGATACGCAGTATTTT. Full variable domain (missing parts from reference TRBV2 and TRBJ2-3): EPEVTQTPSHQVTQMGQEVILRCVPISNHLYFYWYRQILGQKVEFLVSFYNNEISEKSEIFDDQFSVERPDGSNFTLKIRSTKLEDSAMYFCASEEDTQYFGPGTRLTVL.

In this sample, this clone turned up a few times. The chain uses TRBV5-6 and TRBJ1-3; unclear D gene. This CDR3 has 19 amino acids. V was shortened by 2 bases and J by 0 bases, with 21 bases between the two germline ends. Germline V lookup: CDR1 SGHDT, CDR2 YYEEEE. The CDR3 sequence: CASSFSVEPRSLSGNTIYF. CDR3 in DNA: TGTGCCAGCAGCTTTTCCGTAGAACCCAGGTCACTCTCTGGAAACACCATATATTTT.

This rearrangement joins TRBV6-1 to TRBJ2-3; the D gene is possibly TRBD2 (6 bases). The CDR3 consists of 17 residues. CDR1 and CDR2 (germline): MNHNS, SASEGT. V shed 4 bases and J shed 0 bases, with 17 bases lying between them. This CDR3 reads CASSGYVAGISTDTQYF. CDR3 coding DNA: TGTGCCAGCAGTGGCTATGTTGCGGGAATAAGCACAGATACGCAGTATTTT.

This clone showed up just a few times. The chain joins TRBV7-8 to TRBJ2-5, with 9 bases lining up with TRBD2. CDR3 size: 16 residues. J lost 2 bases, V lost 3 bases, and 7 bases had no gene match. Germline V gene lookup returns CDR1 SGHVS and CDR2 FQNEAQ. Written as DNA, the CDR3 is TGTGCCAGCAGCTTTTACGGCCTAGCGGGACAAGAGACCCAGTACTTC. It yields the protein CASSFYGLAGQETQYF.

This clone was seen repeatedly, ten times or more. This chain joins TRBV30 and TRBJ2-7, with 7 bases that match TRBD1. After removal of 6 bases from V and 3 bases from J, the junction contained 8 bases not matched to a gene. The germline gives CDR1 GTSNPN, CDR2 SVGIG (reference sequence). The CDR3 runs 13 residues. CDR3 in DNA: TGTGCCTGCCTGACGTACAGGGGCTACGAGCAGTACTTC. This gives the protein CACLTYRGYEQYF.

In this sample, this clone turned up a few times. The V gene is TRBV5-1, the J gene TRBJ2-1; TRBD2 aligns across 12 bases. V trimming: 3 bases; J trimming: 3 bases; junction bases outside the gene matches: 4. The CDR3 totals 16 residues. Germline CDR1 is SGHRS and CDR2 is YFSETQ. The DNA of the CDR3 is TGCGCCAGCAGCTGGACTAGCGGGGTATTCTACAATGAGCAGTTCTTC. Its protein is CASSWTSGVFYNEQFF.

The V gene is TRBV28, the J gene TRBJ2-7, with a tentative D call TRBD1 (6 bases). This CDR3 is 18 amino acids long. V was clipped by 6 bases and J by 3 bases, with 27 bases between them. CDR1 and CDR2 (germline): MDHEN, SYDVKM. The DNA of the CDR3 is TGTGCCAGCAGCGGGACATGGCGCGTAATCGAGCTCAGCTACGAGCAGTACTTC. Protein: CASSGTWRVIELSYEQYF.

The count of this clone is one. CDR3 bases: TGTGCCAGCAGTTACTCCGCAGCTAGTTCCTACGAGCAGTACTTC. Protein sequence: CASSYSAASSYEQYF. This chain connects TRBV6-5 to TRBJ2-5; D remains ambiguous. The J call may be mistaken, given a closer DNA end match to TRBJ2-7. Germline V gives CDR1 MNHEY, CDR2 SVGAGI. The CDR3 is 15 residues long.

The J gene is TRBJ2-3, the V gene TRBV7-2, with 13 positions matching TRBD2. Germline V gene data show CDR1 as SGHTA and CDR2 as FQGNSA. The CDR3 spans 18 residues. The trim removed 5 bases at V and 0 bases at J, leaving 8 bases unmatched. CDR3 sequence reads: CASSLRLAGGRSTDTQYF. DNA for the CDR3: TGTGCCAGCAGCCTCAGACTAGCGGGAGGAAGAAGCACAGATACGCAGTATTTT.

The V gene is TRBV27, the J gene TRBJ1-2; 11 bases are shared with TRBD1. V was pared by 6 bases and J by 2 bases, with 2 bases of the junction left unmatched. CDR3 length equals 14 residues. CDR1 is MNHEY, CDR2 SMNVEV, per germline (reference sequence). CDR3 nucleotide sequence: TGTGCCAGCAGGCGGGACAGGGGGAACTATGGCTACACCTTC. It codes for CASRRDRGNYGYTF.

V is TRBV27 and J is TRBJ2-7, with D possibly TRBD1 on 5 matching bases. The ends were cut back, 2 bases at V and 0 bases at J, with 5 bases in the middle. CDR1 is MNHEY and CDR2 is SMNVEV in the germline V gene (reference sequence). This CDR3 region has 13 residues. CDR3 coding DNA: TGTGCCAGCAGTTTAACAGGCTCCTACGAGCAGTACTTC. Translated, it gives CASSLTGSYEQYF.

The genes are TRBV27 and TRBJ1-1; 11 bases match TRBD1. V dropped 5 bases and J dropped 8; count of bases not matched to a gene: 1. Germline-derived CDR1 and CDR2 are MNHEY and SMNVEV (reference sequence). The CDR3 covers 12 residues. The CDR3 loop reads CASSRDRGEAFF. CDR3 DNA: TGTGCCAGCAGTCGGGACAGGGGGGAAGCTTTCTTT.

This clone has just a few counts. The chain recombines TRBV10-3 with TRBJ1-1; D possibly corresponds to TRBD1 (5 bases). Germline values: CDR1 ENHRY, CDR2 SYGVKD. Trimming pared 7 bases from V and 5 bases from J, leaving 14 bases between. The CDR3 loop spans 13 amino acids. This chain's CDR3 is CAIKGNQGTEAFF. Here the CDR3 DNA reads TGTGCCATCAAGGGTAATCAGGGAACTGAAGCTTTCTTT.